This TCR beta chain stems from a study of cytomegalovirus exposure and HLA in healthy donors (dated by TCRdb to 2017 to 2019). General notes on the study: In an earlier analysis of several hundred of the donors, 276 Gb of sequence data and roughly 100 million unique TCR beta sequences from about 179 million T cells were reported. About 320 gigabases of sequencing data and roughly 90 million unique TCR sequences were included in an early release covering several hundred HLA-typed donors. The genetic ancestry cluster associated with self-reported Caucasian donors included over 80% of the approximately 400 genotyped donors. The aim of the study was to test whether cataloging public T cell receptors could identify signatures of past pathogen exposure. The study used immunosequencing to profile the T cell repertoires of several hundred subjects and linked those repertoires to cytomegalovirus serostatus. Besides the first cohort of roughly 700 subjects, a separate validation cohort made up of roughly 120 different subjects was used. To predict cytomegalovirus infection status, the study brought together high-throughput TCR immunosequencing, statistical association of individual TCRs with disease status, and machine learning. A later analysis re-analyzed previously published TCR beta repertoires from 600 to 850 donors and added high-resolution HLA genotyping to study TCR occurrence patterns. In the later analysis, no new phenotypic data were used to find candidate immune exposures; instead, reliance was placed on TCR beta sequences and their occurrence across donors. An earlier analysis of about 620 of the donors applied high-throughput TCR beta sequencing to assess whether each TCR beta V gene segment acted as functional or pseudogenic. Donor age, sex, ethnicity and CMV serostatus were compiled alongside the repertoire data. Genome-wide SNP genotypes for about three fifths of the roughly 670 donors were used in a later genetic analysis, which treated that subset as a discovery cohort. Every discovery cohort repertoire had been produced on one sequencing platform. HLA typing included class I and class II loci at four-digit resolution. The number of typed donors differed by locus: about 629-640 for A, B, C, DRB1 and DQB1; 500 to 550 for DQA1; approximately 600 for DPA1; and around 450 for DPB1. Roughly 5 DR-DQ haplotypes were handled as single units for association and clustering because linkage in the cohort was strong. Among around 400 genotyped donors of the cohort, an average of around 220,000 unique TCR beta nucleotide sequences was sequenced per donor, of which about 18% were non-productive. Here is what the overall study found, with its caveats: In an earlier analysis of approximately 590 of the donors, most TCR beta V segments appeared in productive rearrangements about 87% or about 30% of the time, broadly matching IMGT annotations. Immune exposure information for the cohort was limited to CMV serostatus. This cohort had only TCR beta chains sequenced, and the lack of alpha or paired-chain data limited which features could be detected. A later analysis associated about 17,000 TCR beta sequences with specific HLA alleles at a false discovery rate of 0.05. The authors suggested that the approach could potentially be extended to other disease states and immunological phenotypes. Most CMV-associated TCR beta chains appeared to be HLA-restricted in a later analysis, and the HLA associations seemed to be driven largely by CMV exposure. The presence/absence analyses assumed that sequencing depth was roughly uniform across donors, and that assumption may not be true. In a later analysis, HLA-associated TCR beta chains were found to be more clonally expanded and to have lower generation probabilities than equally common non-associated chains. A group of highly shared sequence variants was considered likely to be a technical artifact of the sequencing pipeline. While some public TCRs were present in many individuals, most TCR sequences turned up only very rarely across donors. Some IMGT-functional V segments, including TRBV6-2 and TRBV6-3, could not be told apart with the 87-base-pair reads, so those segments were excluded. Several of the top co-occurrence clusters appeared to be linked to parvovirus B19, influenza, CMV and Epstein-Barr virus, according to a later analysis. Because HLA typing was missing for some donors at each locus, association tests included only the typed subset. Correlated functional status among segregating V segments might be attributable to linkage disequilibrium, but an unknown experimental factor could not be ruled out. In both the original and validation cohorts, the classifier was reported to diagnose cytomegalovirus status with high specificity and sensitivity. According to a later genetic analysis, donors in an Asian-associated ancestry cluster had fewer N-insertions in productive TCRs than the roughly 660-donor mean. A further reported finding was that TCR beta sequences accurately predicted the HLA-A and HLA-B alleles for most subjects in the first cohort. In vitro tests confirmed that three of the cytomegalovirus-associated TCR beta chains recognize cytomegalovirus antigens. In a later analysis, TCR association rates were found to vary across HLA loci, with the most associated TCRs seen for DRB1 alleles and the fewest for HLA-C alleles. The earlier analysis of some 560 of the donors excluded roughly 17 rarely observed V segments, including chromosome 9 orphons, because counts were too low. When HLA alleles, especially DR and DQ, strongly co-occurred, attributing TCR associations to individual alleles was difficult. A later genetic analysis associated a missense DCLRE1C variant with V-gene and J-gene trimming of TCR beta chains, and an independent cohort replicated the association. The study listed 150 to 200 TCR beta chains as associated with cytomegalovirus.

Turning to this clone: What antigen it recognizes has not been identified. Base qualities are missing; no much larger clone stands one base away.

The cohort comprised around 690 healthy bone marrow donors. Cohort members were all nominally healthy when sampled, although unrecorded immune exposures were likely present. The donor was CMV seronegative and belonged to the group of 380 or so seronegative cohort members. A peripheral blood sample was provided by each donor, and peripheral blood mononuclear cells were used for TCR beta sequencing. The Qiagen DNeasy Blood Extraction Kit was used to extract genomic DNA from the blood cell samples. Reading the germline V gene (reference sequence) gives CDR1 LNHDA and CDR2 SQIVND. Cut back by 3 bases and 0 bases, the V and J ends lie 9 bases apart. The CDR3 goes from the cysteine to the phenylalanine over 14 residues. CDR3 DNA is the only sequence kept; it has 42 bases, read in frame from the first base. The library was prepared using the immunoSEQ multiplex PCR assay. A mixture of 60 forward primers for TCR Vbeta segments and 13 reverse primers for TCR Jbeta segments was used in the multiplex PCR. The CDR3 region of rearranged TCR beta genes was amplified from genomic DNA with a multiplex PCR assay. Amplified TCR beta libraries were sequenced as 87-base-pair reads on the Illumina HiSeq System. The authors processed their data as follows. In a later analysis, tens of millions of unique TCR beta chains were counted across the 650 to 700 repertoires, and roughly 10 million of these chains were shared by at least two donors. Raw reads were error-corrected and collapsed into unique sequences by a nearest-neighbor algorithm in which closely related sequences were merged to remove PCR and sequencing errors. V, D and J gene segments were assigned by aligning CDR3 sequences to IMGT reference sequences. Each retained sequence needed at least a six-nucleotide match to both a V gene segment and a J gene segment. A rearrangement was called productive if the CDR3 had no stop codons and remained in frame with V and J, and every other rearrangement was called non-productive. CDR3 was defined according to IMGT convention as the region running from the second conserved V-encoded cysteine to the conserved J-encoded phenylalanine. The earlier analysis of approximately 500 of the donors excluded sequences that lacked an unambiguous match to a single V gene segment. An earlier analysis of a few hundred of the donors classified V segments as functional when productive rearrangements were above 56.7% and as segregating when the standard deviation between donors was above 5%. A statistical classification framework was built to diagnose cytomegalovirus status from the catalog of TCR beta chain sequences. V and J gene assignment, in a later analysis, came from comparing TCR nucleotide sequences with IMGT/GENE-DB human TR gene sequences. A later analysis assigned CDR3 sequences and most-parsimonious VDJ recombination scenarios with the TCRdist pipeline. In a later analysis, every TCR beta chain was defined by the combination of its CDR3 amino acid sequence and its V-gene family, and reads without a unique V-gene family were dropped. As a way to deal with suspected cross-contamination and a sequencing artifact, a later analysis dropped nearly 600 nucleotide sequences that were highly shared and had low generation probability. A later analysis calculated a clonal expansion index for each public chain from normalized within-repertoire ranks of inferred template counts. Generation probabilities in a later analysis came from a VDJ recombination model fitted to out-of-frame rearrangements, and those results were checked against IGoR. In a later analysis, TCR-TCR, TCR-HLA and TCR-CMV co-occurrence was scored with hypergeometric tests, and a repertoire-size bias correction was applied to TCR pairs. To estimate false discovery rates, a later analysis permuted the HLA or CMV assignments 20 times. In a later analysis, co-occurring TCRs were grouped with DBSCAN, and TCRdist sequence similarity was added when clustering was performed within HLA-allele-positive subsets. Repertoires with fewer than 30,000 or more than 120,000 public chains, plus five repertoires with anomalous nucleotide sharing, were excluded from co-occurrence clustering. What TCRdb holds here is the immuneACCESS table cut down to in-frame rearrangements. Part of the clones is not present; checked against another copy, under half of the missing clones reflect an unresolved V gene, and the others are unexplained. Clone size and V and J calls were adopted from that table, with D and trimming inferred from the DNA. The sample records roughly 190,000 clones, around 62% of which are singletons. The ten largest clones capture around 2.9% of the sample.

The source material was PBMCs. The sequence was obtained from a man aged 35 to 55 in good health and CMV-seronegative. The chain employs TRBV19 and TRBJ2-7; the D gene is possibly TRBD2, with 5 bases matching. The CDR3 reads as follows: CASSIVGSSYEQYF. The sequenced DNA is TGTGCCAGTAGTATTGTGGGGAGCTCCTACGAGCAGTACTTC.